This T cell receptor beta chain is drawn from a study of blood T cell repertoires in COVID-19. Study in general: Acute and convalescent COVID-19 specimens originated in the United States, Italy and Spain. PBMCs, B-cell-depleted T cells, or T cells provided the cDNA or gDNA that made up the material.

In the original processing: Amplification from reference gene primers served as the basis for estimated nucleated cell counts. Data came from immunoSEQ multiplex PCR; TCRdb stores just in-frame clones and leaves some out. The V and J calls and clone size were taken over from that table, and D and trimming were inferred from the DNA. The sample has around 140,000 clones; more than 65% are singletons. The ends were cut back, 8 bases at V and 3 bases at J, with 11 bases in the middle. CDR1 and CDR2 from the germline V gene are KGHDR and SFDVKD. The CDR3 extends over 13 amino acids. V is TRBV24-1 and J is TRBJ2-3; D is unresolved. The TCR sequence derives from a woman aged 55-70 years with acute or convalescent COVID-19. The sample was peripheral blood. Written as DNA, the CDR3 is TGTGCCACCACGACCGGGTGGACAGATACGCAGTATTTT. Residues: CATTTGWTDTQYF.